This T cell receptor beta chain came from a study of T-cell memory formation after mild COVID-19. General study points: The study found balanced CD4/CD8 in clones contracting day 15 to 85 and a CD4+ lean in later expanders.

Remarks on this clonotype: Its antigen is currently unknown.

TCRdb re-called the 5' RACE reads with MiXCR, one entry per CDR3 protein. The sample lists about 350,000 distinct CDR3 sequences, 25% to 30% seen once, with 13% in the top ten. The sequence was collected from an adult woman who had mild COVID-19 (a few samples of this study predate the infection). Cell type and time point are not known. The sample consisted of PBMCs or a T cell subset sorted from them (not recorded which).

The CDR3 sequence is CATSARGVPGELFF. For the CDR3, the DNA is TGTGCCACCAGTGCTCGGGGGGTTCCCGGGGAGCTGTTTTTT. This chain uses TRBV24-1 with TRBJ2-2; 7 bases are shared with TRBD2. Germline V gene sequence: CDR1 KGHDR, CDR2 SFDVKD. V was clipped by 5 bases and J by 6 bases; unmatched bases: 5. The CDR3 contains 14 residues.